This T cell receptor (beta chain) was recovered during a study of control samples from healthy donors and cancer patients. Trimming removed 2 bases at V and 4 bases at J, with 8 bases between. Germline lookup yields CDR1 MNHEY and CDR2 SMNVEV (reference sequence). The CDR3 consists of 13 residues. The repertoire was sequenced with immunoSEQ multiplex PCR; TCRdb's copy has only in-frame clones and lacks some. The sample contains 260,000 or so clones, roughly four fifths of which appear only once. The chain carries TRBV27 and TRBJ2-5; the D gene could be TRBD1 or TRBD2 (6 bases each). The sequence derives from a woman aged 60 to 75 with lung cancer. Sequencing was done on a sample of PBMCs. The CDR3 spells CASSLKGGETQYF. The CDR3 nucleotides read TGTGCCAGCAGTTTAAAGGGGGGAGAGACCCAGTACTTC.